This TCR beta chain was recorded in a study of T cell repertoires in cytomegalovirus infection. Study-level background: Researchers turned to recently identified HLA-C-restricted CMV epitopes as well as well-studied HLA-B-restricted ones. A matching HLA type, together with CMV infection, was signaled by public TCR beta signatures.

TCRdb reprocessed the reads via MiXCR and lists one record per CDR3 protein. The sample contains tens of thousands of distinct CDR3 sequences, around 27% of which appear only once. The ends lost 6 bases at V and 4 bases at J; junction bases unmatched: 13. Germline V lookup: CDR1 DFQATT, CDR2 SNEGSKA (reference sequence). The CDR3 is 15 residues long. Study-level results: Public TCR beta family frequency separated CMV-and-HLA carriers, including in an independent cohort. What dominated the ex vivo response were HLA-C-restricted CMV-specific TCR beta clonotypes.

This clonotype was counted between two and nine times. Its antigen is currently unknown. Sequencing was performed on CD8+ T cells from cultured PBMCs, taken from culture after CMV antigen stimulation. The TCR comes from a human donor in good health (CMV status not recorded). Some clones in this sample may be carry-over from other donors' samples. The chain is built from TRBV20-1 and TRBJ2-7; 9 bases map to TRBD2. CDR3 amino acids: CSANRIGTSSYEQYF. Here the CDR3 DNA reads TGCAGTGCCAATCGTATAGGGACTAGCTCTTACGAGCAGTACTTC.